These 27 T cell receptor beta chains were sequenced from one sample in a study of identical twins (dated by TCRdb to about 2016). Preparation of the library involved 5' RACE. Sequencing relied on an Illumina HiSeq 2000. Using fastp trimming at Q25 and MiXCR clonotype assembly, TCRdb reanalyzed the public sequencing data and kept in-frame beta chains. CDR3 protein sequences are deduplicated, and each keeps its most common genes and DNA. The sample table records roughly 710,000 distinct CDR3 sequences; 6% to 6.5% of these occur just once. The ten largest clones add up to about 2% of the sample. Sequencing used naive T cells sorted from blood. Sample cell subset or site, as interpreted from the label and publication: cells isolated with a human naive T-cell isolation kit. Receptors originate from a man between 18 and 35 years old in good health.

The V call is TRBV29-1, the J call TRBJ1-1; D uncertain. Germline loops: CDR1 SQVTM, CDR2 ANQGSEA. This CDR3 has 8 residues. V was pared by 4 bases and J by 10 bases, with 4 bases between. The CDR3, as DNA: TGCAGCGTTGTTGGAGCTTTCTTT. Protein product: CSVVGAFF.

There are many counts of this clonotype. V and J are TRBV18 and TRBJ2-7; 8 bases are a match to TRBD2. CDR1 is KGHSH, CDR2 LQKENI, per germline. This CDR3 comprises 14 residues. J lost 2 bases, V lost 8 bases, and 8 bases had no gene match. The CDR3 DNA follows: TGTGCCAGCCGTCGTGAAGCGGGGGCCTACGAGCAGTACTTC. Protein product: CASRREAGAYEQYF.

As concerns this clonotype: A much larger clone lies one base from this, so it may be a read error. The chain joins TRBV7-8 to TRBJ2-3; D gene uncertain. Per the germline V gene, CDR1 is SGHVS and CDR2 is FQNEAQ. The CDR3 consists of 15 residues. V lost 5 bases and J lost 2, with 14 bases in between. The CDR3 spells CASSIVETNTDTQYF. In DNA, the CDR3 is TGTGCCAGCAGCATAGTCGAAACCAACACAGATACGCAGTATTTT.

This clonotype was seen a handful of times. The chain employs TRBV7-9 and TRBJ2-1; 14 positions agree with TRBD2. The germline CDR1 and CDR2 sequences are SEHNR and FQNEAQ (reference sequence). There are 16 residues in the CDR3. Unmatched junction bases numbered 7, after V lost 4 bases and J lost 8 bases. The CDR3, as DNA: TGTGCCAGCAGCTGGGCCGGGACTAGCGGGAGCGATGAGCAGTTCTTC. The encoded protein is CASSWAGTSGSDEQFF.

V and J are TRBV6-2 or TRBV6-3 and TRBJ1-1; a possible D gene is TRBD1 (5 bases). The CDR3 runs to 17 residues. Trimming removed 2 bases at V and 0 bases at J, with 16 bases between. Per the germline V gene, CDR1 is MNHEY and CDR2 is SVGEGT. CDR3 sequence reads: CASSYGAKGTMNTEAFF. CDR3 DNA sequence: TGTGCCAGCAGTTACGGGGCTAAGGGGACCATGAACACTGAAGCTTTCTTT.

This clonotype was detected ten times or more. This chain connects TRBV20-1 to TRBJ2-2, with D maybe TRBD1 (6 bases). The CDR3 is 14 amino acids. Looked up from germline, CDR1 is DFQATT and CDR2 is SNEGSKA (reference sequence). V was trimmed by 2 bases and J by 5 bases, leaving 12 bases between them. Here the CDR3 reads CSARYRDTTGELFF. DNA for the CDR3: TGCAGTGCTAGATACCGGGACACAACCGGGGAGCTGTTTTTT.

CDR3 DNA sequence: TGTGCCAGCAGCTTAAGGCTAGCGGGAGGCCCCTCCTACAATGAGCAGTTCTTC. Translating it yields CASSLRLAGGPSYNEQFF. The chain links TRBV7-2 to TRBJ2-1; TRBD2 matches 11 bases. The V gene's germline CDR1 is SGHTA and CDR2 FQGNSA. The CDR3 spans 18 residues. The J segment lost 0 bases and the V segment lost 2 bases, leaving 6 bases of the junction unmatched.

This clonotype was found many times. The J gene is TRBJ2-5, the V gene TRBV5-1; D possibly matches TRBD1 or TRBD2 (5 bases each). The V end lost 0 bases, the J end lost 3 bases, and 6 bases lay between the germline ends. Germline V gene lookup returns CDR1 SGHRS and CDR2 YFSETQ. The CDR3 is made up of 13 amino acids. In DNA, the CDR3 is TGCGCCAGCAGCTTGGTGGGGGAAGAGACCCAGTACTTC. Protein product: CASSLVGEETQYF.

This clonotype was seen only a few times. This chain links TRBV4-3 with TRBJ2-1, with D unresolved. CDR1 is LGHNA, CDR2 YSLEER, per germline. The length of the CDR3 is 14 residues. The V gene lost 0 bases and the J gene lost 9 bases, with 12 bases spanning the gap. The chain's CDR3 is CASSQEGSISEQFF. The CDR3 DNA reads as TGCGCCAGCAGCCAAGAGGGGTCCATTAGTGAGCAGTTCTTC.

There are many counts of this clonotype. This rearrangement joins TRBV24-1 to TRBJ1-2; perhaps TRBD1 as D (5 bases). The germline V gene has CDR1 KGHDR and CDR2 SFDVKD. The V end lost 10 bases, the J end lost 2 bases, and 16 bases lay between the germline ends. This CDR3 region has 14 residues. The CDR3 sequence: CATNAGTKNYGYTF. In nucleotides, the CDR3 is TGTGCCACAAATGCCGGGACGAAGAACTATGGCTACACCTTC.

V gene TRBV6-1 combines with J gene TRBJ2-3; D is uncertain. The CDR3 has 15 amino acids. Between the trimmed V and J ends, which lost 2 bases and 3 bases, there was a span of 12 bases. The V gene's germline CDR1 is MNHNS and CDR2 SASEGT. CDR3 nucleotide sequence: TGTGCCAGCAGTGAAAGTCGAGGCAGGACAGATACGCAGTATTTT. Protein sequence: CASSESRGRTDTQYF.

This clonotype was recorded at least ten times. The DNA for the CDR3 is TGCAGTGCTAGAAGGGGGGGTAACGAGCAGTACTTC. Its protein is CSARRGGNEQYF. The gene calls are TRBV20-1 and TRBJ2-7, with D possibly matching TRBD2 (7 bases). Germline V lookup: CDR1 DFQATT, CDR2 SNEGSKA (reference sequence). The CDR3 is 12 residues long. Trimming stripped 2 bases from V and 5 bases from J, with 10 bases between.

This clonotype was counted ten times or more. The rearrangement uses TRBV6-5 and TRBJ2-1, with 11 bases identical to TRBD2. CDR3 length: 15 amino acids. Germline CDR1 MNHEY, CDR2 SVGAGI. Germline trimming cut 2 bases from V and 6 bases from J; bases unmatched to any gene: 3. CDR3 amino acids: CASSYVLAGGNEQFF. The CDR3 DNA reads TGTGCCAGCAGTTACGTTCTAGCGGGAGGCAATGAGCAGTTCTTC.

Ten or more counts support this clonotype. CDR3 bases: TGTGCCAGCAGTACCGGGACAGCGCTTTCTAGGAGGGCCGAGCAGTACTTC. Its protein is CASSTGTALSRRAEQYF. V and J are TRBV6-1 and TRBJ2-7, with D maybe TRBD1 (7 bases). Germline V gives CDR1 MNHNS, CDR2 SASEGT. This CDR3 comprises 17 residues. Between the trimmed V and J ends, which lost 5 bases and 6 bases, there was a span of 26 bases.

CDR3 coding DNA: TGTGCCAGCAGCTTGGGAGGGATGGTTCAGCCCCAGCATTTT. Protein sequence: CASSLGGMVQPQHF. This chain uses TRBV5-6 with TRBJ1-5; D call uncertain. The germline V gene encodes CDR1 SGHDT and CDR2 YYEEEE. Trimming stripped 0 bases from V and 6 bases from J, with 10 bases between. The CDR3 runs to 14 residues. Together with reference TRBV5-6 and TRBJ1-5, the CDR3 gives the full variable domain: DAGVTQSPTHLIKTRGQQVTLRCSPKSGHDTVSWYQQALGQGPQFIFQYYEEEERQRGNFPDRFSGHQFPNYSSELNVNALLLGDSALYLCASSLGGMVQPQHFGDGTRLSIL.

This clonotype was observed many times. The rearrangement uses TRBV29-1 and TRBJ2-1; 7 nucleotides match TRBD1. CDR3 length: 11 amino acids. Germline CDR1 and CDR2: SQVTM and ANQGSEA. V trimming: 3 bases; J trimming: 15 bases; junction bases outside the gene matches: 8. Here the CDR3 reads CSVEGQLGRFF. CDR3 coding DNA: TGCAGCGTTGAGGGACAGTTGGGTCGGTTCTTC.

This clonotype came up a few times. The chain carries TRBV29-1 and TRBJ2-7, with D unresolved. Trimming cost V 4 bases and J 5 bases, with 9 bases left between them. This CDR3 has 11 residues. From germline, CDR1 is SQVTM and CDR2 ANQGSEA. The CDR3 DNA reads TGCAGCGTTGTCTCGGCCGACGAGCAGTACGTC. Translation gives CSVVSADEQYV.

This clonotype occurred many times. The genes are TRBV5-1 and TRBJ2-7; 16 bases agree with TRBD2. V lost 4 bases to trimming and J lost 1 base; unmatched junction nucleotides: 5. The CDR3 is 17 residues long. Germline CDR1 and CDR2: SGHRS and YFSETQ. The CDR3 protein is CASSLGTSGRASYEQYV. CDR3 sequence (DNA): TGCGCCAGCAGCCTCGGGACTAGCGGGAGGGCGTCCTACGAGCAGTACGTC.

This clonotype was recorded at least ten times. This CDR3 reads CASSLTGDSNQPQHF. In DNA form, the CDR3 reads TGTGCCAGCAGCCTGACAGGGGATAGCAATCAGCCCCAGCATTTT. This chain uses TRBV12-3 or TRBV12-4 with TRBJ1-5; 8 bases align to TRBD1. Trimming removed 6 bases from V and 0 bases from J; junction bases left unmatched: 4. The CDR3 extends over 15 amino acids.

This clonotype was found many times. The rearrangement uses TRBV20-1 and TRBJ2-2, with D perhaps TRBD2 (6 bases). Trimming removed 3 bases at V and 2 bases at J, with 7 bases between. The CDR3 sequence is 13 residues long. Germline V gives CDR1 DFQATT, CDR2 SNEGSKA (reference sequence). CDR3 loop: CSASGRNTGELFF. For the CDR3, the DNA is TGCAGTGCTAGCGGGAGAAACACCGGGGAGCTGTTTTTT.

This clonotype was detected many times. The V gene is TRBV12-3 or TRBV12-4, the J gene TRBJ2-1; 7 bases match TRBD2. CDR3 length equals 15 residues. The V and J ends lost 8 bases and 4 bases, in that order; junction bases with no gene match: 11. CDR3 bases: TGTGCCAGCCTGCCCCTCGGGACTACTTACAATGAGCAGTTCTTC. This encodes CASLPLGTTYNEQFF.

This clonotype was seen at least ten times. The chain recombines TRBV7-6 with TRBJ1-1; 7 nucleotides line up with TRBD1. V shed 5 bases and J 7 bases; nucleotides not matched to a gene: 10. CDR1 and CDR2 (germline): SGHVS, FNYEAQ. This CDR3 region has 14 residues. The CDR3 loop reads CASSPSHRDSEAFF. Here the CDR3 DNA reads TGTGCCAGCAGCCCTTCCCACCGGGACAGTGAAGCTTTCTTT. Supplemented by reference TRBV7-6 and TRBJ1-1, the full variable domain reads GAGVSQSPRYKVTKRGQDVALRCDPISGHVSLYWYRQALGQGPEFLTYFNYEAQQDKSGLPNDRFSAERPEGSISTLTIQRTEQRDSAMYRCASSPSHRDSEAFFGQGTRLTVV.

This clonotype has a handful of counts. This chain uses TRBV14 with TRBJ2-5, with D unresolved. CDR3 length equals 12 residues. In germline, CDR1 is SGHDN, CDR2 FVKESK. V was cut by 6 bases and J by 1 base, with 6 bases left in between. CDR3 loop: CASSRFQETQYF. The CDR3 region has the DNA TGTGCCAGCAGTCGATTCCAAGAGACCCAGTACTTC. Full variable domain (outside the CDR3, taken from reference TRBV14 and TRBJ2-5): EAGVTQFPSHSVIEKGQTVTLRCDPISGHDNLYWYRRVMGKEIKFLLHFVKESKQDESGMPNNRFLAERTGGTYSTLKVQPAELEDSGVYFCASSRFQETQYFGPGTRLLVL.

This chain connects TRBV20-1 to TRBJ2-7; D might be TRBD2 (6 bases). The germline V gene encodes CDR1 DFQATT and CDR2 SNEGSKA (reference sequence). CDR3 size: 16 residues. The V and J ends lost 0 bases and 3 bases respectively, with 18 bases between them. CDR3 DNA sequence: TGCAGTGCTAGAGATGGATTAATCGGGGGAGTCTACGAGCAGTACTTC. This translates into CSARDGLIGGVYEQYF.

This clonotype was seen only a few times. The V and J genes are TRBV20-1 and TRBJ2-5; 7 bases agree with TRBD1. V trimming: 2 bases; J trimming: 2 bases; junction bases outside the gene matches: 8. The CDR3 runs 15 residues. Germline V lookup: CDR1 DFQATT, CDR2 SNEGSKA (reference sequence). CDR3: CSARSRDRSQETQYF. The CDR3 DNA is TGCAGTGCTAGATCTCGGGACAGAAGTCAAGAGACCCAGTACTTC.

This clonotype came up many times. The chain carries TRBV5-5 and TRBJ1-5, with D perhaps matching TRBD1 (5 bases). The ends were cut back, 0 bases at V and 3 bases at J, with 13 bases in the middle. From germline, CDR1 is SGHKS and CDR2 YYEKEE (reference sequence). The CDR3 has 16 residues. CDR3 region: CASSLALGVNNQPQHF. The CDR3 bases are TGTGCCAGCAGCTTGGCCCTGGGGGTGAACAATCAGCCCCAGCATTTT. The entire variable domain, with the rest obtained from reference TRBV5-5 and TRBJ1-5, is as follows: DAGVTQSPTHLIKTRGQQVTLRCSPISGHKSVSWYQQVLGQGPQFIFQYYEKEERGRGNFPDRFSARQFPNYSSELNVNALLLGDSALYLCASSLALGVNNQPQHFGDGTRLSIL.

There are many counts of this clonotype. V and J are TRBV29-1 and TRBJ2-2; 12 bases match TRBD2. There are 15 residues in the CDR3. The V segment lost 4 bases and the J segment 4 bases; nucleotides outside the gene matches: 4. Looked up from germline, CDR1 is SQVTM and CDR2 is ANQGSEA. The CDR3 loop is CSVVGLAGPTGELFF. The CDR3 DNA reads TGCAGCGTTGTTGGACTAGCGGGACCCACCGGGGAGCTGTTTTTT.